Listed below are T cell receptor beta chains from one sample, sequenced in a study of OX40 agonist ivuxolimab in advanced cancers. The repertoire was sequenced with immunoSEQ multiplex PCR; TCRdb's copy has only in-frame clones and lacks some. The sample yields 90,000 to 95,000 clones, about 89% seen once. The sample here was CD4+ or CD8+ T cells sorted from blood, taken in a trial of the OX40 agonist ivuxolimab. The receptors were sampled from an adult with an advanced solid tumor such as melanoma, head and neck, liver or kidney cancer. CDR3s include the opening cysteine and the closing phenylalanine or tryptophan. The order of the fields is D gene, V gene, CDR3 length, clone size, J gene, CDR3 DNA, CDR3 protein. D genes are given only for firm matches. Clone sizes are given selectively: once, few, many, or a class where the clone is expanded.

TRBD2	TRBV5-4	17	once	TRBJ2-1	TGTGCCAGCAGTGGAAGGACTAGCGGGGCAGGTCACAATGAGCAGTTCTTC	CASSGRTSGAGHNEQFF
NA	TRBV19	14	NA	TRBJ2-5	TGTGCCAGTAGTATTGGGGCACGGGCGGAGACCCAGTACTTC	CASSIGARAETQYF
TRBD2	TRBV11-1	15	NA	TRBJ2-1	TGTGCCAGCAGCTTTCAGACTAGCGGGAGGACTGAGCAGTTCTTC	CASSFQTSGRTEQFF
NA	TRBV19	15	NA	TRBJ2-2	TGTGCCAGTAGCCCCGTGATCGGGGACACCGGGGAGCTGTTTTTT	CASSPVIGDTGELFF
NA	TRBV5-4	14	NA	TRBJ1-1	TGTGCCAGCAGCTTGGGGGGGCGAGACACTGAAGCTTTCTTT	CASSLGGRDTEAFF
TRBD1	TRBV28	15	NA	TRBJ2-5	TGTGCCAGCACCCCTCAGACAGGGGTTCAGGAGACCCAGTACTTC	CASTPQTGVQETQYF
NA	TRBV4-2	14	NA	TRBJ2-5	TGTGCCAGCAGCCAATCTCCGTACCAAGAGACCCAGTACTTC	CASSQSPYQETQYF
TRBD1	TRBV15	13	NA	TRBJ1-2	TGTGCCACCAGCAGAGACAGGGGGGGAGGCTACACCTTC	CATSRDRGGGYTF
NA	TRBV6-5	13	NA	TRBJ1-2	TGTGCCAGCAGGCCGGGACAAACCTATGGCTACACCTTC	CASRPGQTYGYTF
NA	TRBV19	13	NA	TRBJ1-5	TGTGCCACCCGCGAGGCAGTAGATCAGCCCCAGCATTTT	CATREAVDQPQHF
NA	TRBV5-6	15	NA	TRBJ1-3	TGTGCCAGCAGCCTGAGGCCGAGCTCTGGAAACACCATATATTTT	CASSLRPSSGNTIYF
TRBD2	TRBV30	14	once	TRBJ2-3	TGTGCCGGCATAGCGGGACCAAACACAGATACGCAGTATTTT	CAGIAGPNTDTQYF
TRBD1	TRBV25-1	17	once	TRBJ1-1	TGTGCCAGCAGTCAAACAGGGGGCGTTTCGGGAAACACTGAAGCTTTCTTT	CASSQTGGVSGNTEAFF
TRBD1	TRBV10-2	12	NA	TRBJ2-2	TGCGCCAACGGACAGGGGACCGGGGAGCTGTTTTTT	CANGQGTGELFF
NA	TRBV4-1	13	NA	TRBJ1-1	TGCGCCAGCAGCCAGGCTAGGAGCACTGAAGCTTTCTTT	CASSQARSTEAFF
NA	TRBV6-1	16	NA	TRBJ2-3	TGTGCCAGCAGTGAACCAGGCAGGATGAGGGGAGATACGCAGTATTTT	CASSEPGRMRGDTQYF
NA	TRBV10-3	12	NA	TRBJ1-2	TGTGCCATCAGTGGGTCGACTGGGGGCTACACCTTC	CAISGSTGGYTF